The 14 T cell receptor beta chains below come from one sample, sequenced in a study of cytomegalovirus exposure and HLA in healthy donors. The primer mix had 60 Vbeta and 13 Jbeta primers. Clones were sequenced by immunoSEQ multiplex PCR, and TCRdb holds only the in-frame ones, with some missing. The table has roughly 80,000 clones, 67% seen once; the top ten hold around 6.9%. Sequencing was performed on PBMCs. These receptors came from a woman in her fifties or sixties in good health and CMV-seropositive.

The V and J genes are TRBV5-6 and TRBJ2-3; 9 bases line up with TRBD2. The CDR3 runs to 16 residues. Germline V gene data show CDR1 as SGHDT and CDR2 as YYEEEE. V was pared by 6 bases and J by 2 bases, with 10 bases of the junction left unmatched. As DNA, the CDR3 is TGTGCCAGCACCTGGGGTAGCGGGGGACACACAGATACGCAGTATTTT. Translated: CASTWGSGGHTDTQYF.

This clone showed up just a few times. One junction end disagrees with the germline gene, perhaps due to a read error. The chain uses TRBV7-9 and TRBJ2-1; 8 nucleotides agree with TRBD2. The CDR3 has 11 residues. CDR1 and CDR2 (germline): SEHNR, FQNEAQ (reference sequence). The CDR3 coding sequence is TGTTCCAGCAGCTTAGAGCGGGGGATGTTCTTC. Amino acid sequence: CSSSLERGMFF.

The chain has TRBV11-1 and TRBJ2-7; D perhaps matches TRBD1 (5 bases). This CDR3 is 13 amino acids long. Trimming stripped 1 base from V and 4 bases from J, with 8 bases between. Germline V lookup: CDR1 SGHAT, CDR2 FQDESV (reference sequence). The DNA of the CDR3 is TGTGCCAGCAGCTTAGAGGCAGGGTACGAGCAGTACGTC. Translated: CASSLEAGYEQYV.

The chain uses TRBV5-4 and TRBJ1-2; TRBD1 matches at 10 bases. V lost 2 bases, J lost 3 bases, and 7 bases stayed unmatched. Per germline, CDR1 SGHNT and CDR2 YYREEE (reference sequence). The CDR3 extends over 16 amino acids. CDR3 nucleotide sequence: TGTGCCAGCAGCTTAATCCCCGGGACAGGGGACTATGGCTACACCTTC. This sequence encodes CASSLIPGTGDYGYTF.

This clone was seen a few times. The chain combines TRBV2 with TRBJ2-7; a possible D gene is TRBD1 (5 bases). V was pared by 10 bases and J by 3 bases, with 16 bases between. The V gene's germline CDR1 is SNHLY and CDR2 FYNNEI. This CDR3 contains 13 residues. CDR3 nucleotide sequence: TGTGCCAACCGACAGTCAATGATCTACGAGCAGTACTTC. Encoded protein: CANRQSMIYEQYF.

This clone was detected a few times. This rearrangement joins TRBV7-6 to TRBJ2-7; 7 bases line up with TRBD2. This CDR3 is built from 13 residues. The V gene end was trimmed by 3 bases and the J gene end by 2 bases; junction bases not matched to a gene: 1. CDR1 SGHVS and CDR2 FNYEAQ come from the germline V gene. CDR3 in DNA: TGTGCCAGCAGCTTCGGACTAGCCTACGAGCAGTACTTC. It encodes CASSFGLAYEQYF.

Written as DNA, the CDR3 is TGTGCCAGCAGACGGGGAGGTAGAAACAATGAGCAGTTCTTC. Its translation is CASRRGGRNNEQFF. This chain links TRBV27 with TRBJ2-1; the D gene is possibly TRBD2 (6 bases). This CDR3 has 14 residues. Germline-derived CDR1 and CDR2 are MNHEY and SMNVEV (reference sequence). Trimming shortened V by 6 bases and J by 5 bases, and 14 bases separated the two germline ends.

The rearrangement joins TRBV28 to TRBJ1-2; no definite D call. Germline V gene lookup returns CDR1 MDHEN and CDR2 SYDVKM. This CDR3 spans 13 amino acids. The ends were cut back, 2 bases at V and 8 bases at J, with 12 bases in the middle. CDR3 sequence reads: CASSLTDVSGYTF. DNA for the CDR3: TGTGCCAGCAGTTTAACCGACGTTAGCGGCTACACCTTC.

This chain uses TRBV18 with TRBJ1-3; D unresolved. The length of the CDR3 is 14 residues. CDR1 and CDR2 (germline): KGHSH, LQKENI. Between the trimmed V and J ends, which lost 0 bases and 8 bases, there was a span of 11 bases. DNA for the CDR3: TGTGCCAGCTCACCACCTACAAGAGCGGACACCATATATTTT. This codes for CASSPPTRADTIYF.

The sample holds a few counts of this clone. Here the CDR3 reads CASSLKPAGGDNEQFF. The CDR3 DNA reads as TGTGCCAGCAGCCTTAAACCAGCGGGGGGGGACAATGAGCAGTTCTTC. This chain joins TRBV14 and TRBJ2-1; TRBD2 aligns across 10 bases. CDR1 SGHDN and CDR2 FVKESK come from the germline V gene. V trimming: 4 bases; J trimming: 5 bases; junction bases outside the gene matches: 8. This CDR3 spans 16 amino acids.

Comments on this clone: The junction differs from germline at one of its ends, possibly a read error. The CDR3: CVSSHPGIRNTEAFF. The CDR3 DNA reads TGTGTCAGCAGCCATCCAGGGATTCGGAACACTGAAGCTTTCTTT. The genes are TRBV14 and TRBJ1-1; weak D call: TRBD1 (5 bases). Germline CDR1 and CDR2: SGHDN and FVKESK. The CDR3 spans 15 residues.

This clone was detected a few times. The J gene is TRBJ2-7, the V gene TRBV18; 9 positions match TRBD1. V dropped 0 bases and J dropped 5; count of bases not matched to a gene: 5. The CDR3 extends over 15 amino acids. Per the germline V gene, CDR1 is KGHSH and CDR2 is LQKENI. The DNA for the CDR3 is TGTGCCAGCTCACCACCGGGACAGGGTCCCCACGAGCAGTACTTC. Amino acid sequence: CASSPPGQGPHEQYF.

This chain uses TRBV7-9 with TRBJ1-1; weak D call: TRBD1 (5 bases). Germline CDR1 and CDR2: SEHNR and FQNEAQ (reference sequence). V lost 6 bases and J lost 2, with 13 bases in between. The CDR3 has 14 residues. CDR3 coding DNA: TGTGCCAGCAGGGGAGGAGGGGCCAACACTGAAGCTTTCTTT. It encodes CASRGGGANTEAFF.

The chain combines TRBV28 with TRBJ1-2, with D uncertain. Germline loops: CDR1 MDHEN, CDR2 SYDVKM. The CDR3 has 17 residues. V was trimmed by 7 bases and J by 5 bases, leaving 26 bases between them. CDR3 sequence reads: CASNSPEGPRVLYGYTF. CDR3 sequence (DNA): TGTGCCAGCAACTCCCCCGAGGGCCCAAGGGTCCTATATGGCTACACCTTC.